The T cell receptor beta chain described here comes from a study of T cell responses to AZD1222 COVID-19 vaccine. This clone was detected only once. Sequenced by immunoSEQ multiplex PCR; TCRdb stores in-frame clones only, minus some. The data hold over 100,000 clones, with approximately 90% observed a single time. The CDR3 is 14 amino acids. Germline V gene sequence: CDR1 SGHRS, CDR2 YFSETQ. With V trimmed by 7 bases and J by 9 bases, 13 bases remained unmatched. This receptor was obtained from an adult in good health. The V gene is TRBV5-1, the J gene TRBJ2-5; 9 nucleotides agree with TRBD2. This material consisted of peripheral blood, taken on day 0 of AZD1222 vaccination. The DNA of the CDR3 is TGCGCCAGCCACGAGGGGACTAGCTCCTTAGCCCAGTACTTC. Translating gives CASHEGTSSLAQYF. Full variable domain (outside the CDR3, taken from reference TRBV5-1 and TRBJ2-5): KAGVTQTPRYLIKTRGQQVTLSCSPISGHRSVSWYQQTPGQGLQFLFEYFSETQRNKGNFPGRFSGRQFSNSRSEMNVSTLELGDSALYLCASHEGTSSLAQYFGPGTRLLVL.